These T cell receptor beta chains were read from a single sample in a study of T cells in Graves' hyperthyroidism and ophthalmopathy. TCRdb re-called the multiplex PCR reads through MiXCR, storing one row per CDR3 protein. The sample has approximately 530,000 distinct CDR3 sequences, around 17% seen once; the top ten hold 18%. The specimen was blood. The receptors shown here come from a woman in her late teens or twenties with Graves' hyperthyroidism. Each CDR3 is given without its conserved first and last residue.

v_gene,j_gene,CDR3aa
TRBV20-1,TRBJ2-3,SASQREPVSDTQY
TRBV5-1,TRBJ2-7,ASSQDPREYEQY
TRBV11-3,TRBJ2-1,ASSSPGTSGSYEQF
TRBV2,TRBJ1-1,ASTRAAEAF
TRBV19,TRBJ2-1,ASSPRLTSGTHEQF
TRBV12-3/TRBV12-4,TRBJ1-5,ASSSGQNEQPQH
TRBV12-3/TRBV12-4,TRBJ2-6,ASSLAGGANVLT
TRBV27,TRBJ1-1,ASTRLGQQNTEAF
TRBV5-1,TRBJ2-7,ASSQNRDRGREQY
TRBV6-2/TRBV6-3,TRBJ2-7,ASGLIRGTYGQY
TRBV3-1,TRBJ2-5,ASKSGRATQY
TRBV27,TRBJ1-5,ASSPFGGTRRNQPQH
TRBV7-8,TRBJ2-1,ASSPPGQSYNEQF
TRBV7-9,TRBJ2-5,ASSSRTGGEY
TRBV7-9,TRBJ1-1,ASSSWGGKNTEAF
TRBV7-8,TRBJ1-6,ASSPSDYNSPLH
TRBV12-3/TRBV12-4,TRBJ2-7,ASRSGGGSYEQY
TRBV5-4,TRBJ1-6,ASSIQGDNSPLH
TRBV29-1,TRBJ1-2,SVDRQVPGYGYT
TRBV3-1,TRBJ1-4,ASSQDGVVGEKLF
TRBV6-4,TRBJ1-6,ASSDSEDSPLH
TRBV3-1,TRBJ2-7,ASSDGQPNEQY
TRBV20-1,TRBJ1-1,SATSTTGDTEAF
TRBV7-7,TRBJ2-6,ASSLNPSAGISSGANVLT
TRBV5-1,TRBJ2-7,ASSLGPGRGREQY
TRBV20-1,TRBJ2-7,SASRTSGIYEQY
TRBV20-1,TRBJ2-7,SARDPSQRLKYEQY
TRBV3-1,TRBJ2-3,ASSQDIGTQY
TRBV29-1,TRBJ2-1,SVEDYNEQF
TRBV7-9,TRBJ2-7,ASSLANTGIIYEQY
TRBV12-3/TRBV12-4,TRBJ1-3,ASSLWAGNSGNTIY
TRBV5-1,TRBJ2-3,ASSGLAGDQDTQY
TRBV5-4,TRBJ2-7,ASTRLGVGDEQY
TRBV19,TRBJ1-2,ASNEDSYGYT
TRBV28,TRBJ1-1,ATWGVLNTEAF
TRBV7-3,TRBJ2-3,ASSLRTNQDTQY
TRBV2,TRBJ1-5,ASSGRFFNQPQH
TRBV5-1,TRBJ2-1,ASSLGLAGVVEQF
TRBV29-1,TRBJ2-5,SVEEDNRWEETQY